This TCR beta chain stems from a study of tumor and adjacent non-tumor tissue in lung cancer. About the research overall: Histology: under 15 adenocarcinoma, a couple of squamous cell carcinoma, 1 small cell lung cancer. Each sample yielded about 4.17 million productive TCRbeta reads on average.

Three rounds of nested PCR, following a modified ARM-PCR protocol, produced the TCRbeta library. MiXCR, run by TCRdb on the multiplex PCR reads, gives a single entry per CDR3 protein. The repertoire holds about 50,000 distinct CDR3 sequences, with 74% as singletons. Germline CDR1 and CDR2: SQVTM and ANQGSEA. Trimming took 8 bases from V and 7 from J; bases not matched to a gene: 14. The CDR3 is made up of 14 amino acids. RNA was extracted from bulk tissue without any cell sorting. More than 3 cm separated this lung sample from the edge of the tumor. This sequence was found in a woman aged 60 to 75 with non-small cell lung cancer. The V and J genes are TRBV29-1 and TRBJ1-5, with 7 bases fitting TRBD1. Sequencing was done on a sample of distant non-tumor lung tissue. For the CDR3, the DNA is TGCAGCATCGGGGACAGTAGGAGTGGGCAGCCCCAGCATTTT. This encodes CSIGDSRSGQPQHF.